This T cell receptor beta chain was found in a study of blood T cell repertoires in COVID-19. As for the study in general: Samples came from the United States, Italy and Spain, spanning acute and convalescent COVID-19. PBMCs, B-cell-depleted T cells, or T cells provided the cDNA or gDNA that made up the material.

In the authors' workflow: Reference gene primer amplification in the assay estimated nucleated cell counts. Assay: immunoSEQ multiplex PCR; the TCRdb copy retains only in-frame clones and omits some. Clone size and the V and J calls come from that table; the DNA yielded D and trimming. Of hundreds of thousands of clones in the sample, roughly 88% were seen once. Germline CDR1 is SGHRS and CDR2 is YFSETQ. CDR3 length: 15 residues. The germline V and J ends were trimmed by 3 bases and 1 base, with 13 bases remaining between them. The sequencing sample was made of peripheral blood. The TCR was taken from a woman in her twenties or thirties with active or convalescent COVID-19. The rearrangement links TRBV5-1 to TRBJ1-1; maybe TRBD1 (5 bases). CDR3 sequence reads: CASSSSGPQNTEAFF. In DNA, the CDR3 is TGCGCCAGCAGCTCATCAGGGCCCCAGAACACTGAAGCTTTCTTT. The whole variable domain, remainder taken from reference TRBV5-1 and TRBJ1-1, is KAGVTQTPRYLIKTRGQQVTLSCSPISGHRSVSWYQQTPGQGLQFLFEYFSETQRNKGNFPGRFSGRQFSNSRSEMNVSTLELGDSALYLCASSSSGPQNTEAFFGQGTRLTVV.